This entry features one T cell receptor (beta chain) sequence. This sample is drawn from a study of blood T cell repertoires in COVID-19. Overall study: COVID-19 samples from acute and convalescent phases originated in the United States, Italy and Spain. From T cells, B-cell-depleted T cells, or PBMCs came the material, which was cDNA or gDNA.

Germline V gene lookup returns CDR1 MNHEY and CDR2 SVGEGT. The ends were cut back, 0 bases at V and 10 bases at J, with 16 bases in the middle. The CDR3 sequence is 15 residues long. Authors' methods: From reference gene primer amplification, estimates of nucleated cell counts were derived. Sequencing was performed with immunoSEQ multiplex PCR; in TCRdb, only in-frame clones are kept and a portion is missing. V and J calls and clone size are as listed in that table; D and trimming were resolved from the DNA. This table has about 50,000 clones, under 90% appearing once. Sequencing was done on a sample of peripheral blood. This receptor was taken from a man aged 55 to 70 with acute or convalescent COVID-19. This chain joins TRBV6-2 or TRBV6-3 and TRBJ2-1, with D possibly matching TRBD1 (8 bases). The CDR3 region is CASSYSGTGGVEQFF. CDR3 nucleotides: TGTGCCAGCAGTTACTCAGGCACAGGGGGGGTCGAGCAGTTCTTC.